This T cell receptor (beta chain) was captured by sequencing in a study of blood T cell repertoires in COVID-19 (TCRdb year 2020). Broadly, across the study: The collaborator samples originated in the United States, Italy and Spain and spanned the acute and convalescent phases of COVID-19. The material from the prospective study consisted of cDNA or gDNA derived from T cells, B-cell-depleted T cells, or PBMCs. The dataset comprised deeply sampled blood TCRbeta repertoires from subjects exposed to, actively infected with, or recovered from COVID-19. A freely available public database, intended as a resource for researchers studying the immune response to SARS-CoV-2, is where the repertoires were released. The samples were drawn from two sources: the first 160 participants of the ongoing ImmuneRACE study, and 1,000 to 1,500 subjects contributed by 6 global collaborators. The sample metadata nearly always contained a de-identified subject ID, COVID-19 status, age in years and sex. Where HLA class I and class II types were available, the types were taken from metadata supplied by the sample provider, not from assay-based typing. What the work shows at the level of the full study, not this receptor alone: The amount of clinical and demographic metadata varied by source and participant and was provided uncurated.

Including cysteine and phenylalanine, the CDR3 has 14 amino acids. Just the 42-base CDR3 DNA is kept, in frame starting at base 1. At the junction V is shortened by 9 bases and J by 6 bases; bases outside the gene matches: 9. CDR1 and CDR2 are drawn from the germline V gene: ENHRY, SYGVKD. In Seattle, one collaborating source enrolled patients while the infection was active and tracked those patients longitudinally over the course of disease. Whole blood was collected in K2EDTA tubes by collaborating institutions according to the institutions' own protocols. For TCRbeta analysis, collaborator samples were shipped as frozen whole blood, as isolated PBMCs, or as DNA extracted from either sample type. The immunoSEQ Assay, a bias-controlled multiplex PCR, was used to amplify TCRbeta CDR3 regions from genomic DNA. The study's processing was this. Nucleated cell counts per sample were estimated from amplification of reference gene primers within the assay. Sequence reads were collapsed and filtered to measure the absolute abundance of every unique TCRbeta CDR3 rearrangement. For each sample, productive Simpson clonality was calculated by taking the square root of Simpson's diversity index across productive rearrangements. As stored in TCRdb, this immuneACCESS dataset retains in-frame rearrangements with V and J assigned. A fraction of the clones does not appear; measured against another copy, unresolved V genes explain less than half of the discrepancy, and the remainder lacks a known reason. The DNA was the basis for D and trimming; V, J and clone size are from that table. The sample table holds about 45,000 clones, of which around nine tenths were seen once. The biggest ten clones account for over 0.3% of the sample.

Regarding this clone: No antigen is known for it. Base-call qualities are not available, and no considerably larger clone is one nucleotide away.

The sample taken for sequencing was peripheral blood. The chain was built from TRBV10-3 and TRBJ2-2, and 8 junction bases match TRBD2. This receptor was identified in a man aged 50-59 years with COVID-19, enrolled during active disease. The CDR3 loop reads CAMATGAGAGELFF. At the DNA level, the sequence is TGTGCCATGGCGACGGGAGCGGGGGCCGGGGAGCTGTTTTTT.